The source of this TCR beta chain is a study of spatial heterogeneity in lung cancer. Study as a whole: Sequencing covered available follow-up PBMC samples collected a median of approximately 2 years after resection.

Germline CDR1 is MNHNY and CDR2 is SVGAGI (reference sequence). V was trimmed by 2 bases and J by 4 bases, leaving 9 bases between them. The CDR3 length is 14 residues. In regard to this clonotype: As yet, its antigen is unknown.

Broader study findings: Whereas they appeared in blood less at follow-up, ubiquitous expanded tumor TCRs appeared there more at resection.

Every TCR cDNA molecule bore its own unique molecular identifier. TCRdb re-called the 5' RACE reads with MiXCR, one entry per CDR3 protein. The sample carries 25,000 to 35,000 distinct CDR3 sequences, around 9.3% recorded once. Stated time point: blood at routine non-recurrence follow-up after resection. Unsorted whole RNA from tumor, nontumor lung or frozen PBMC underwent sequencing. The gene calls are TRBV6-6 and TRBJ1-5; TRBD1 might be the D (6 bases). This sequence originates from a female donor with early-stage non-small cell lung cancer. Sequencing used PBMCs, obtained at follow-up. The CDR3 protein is CASSYKQGNQPQHF. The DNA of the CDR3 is TGTGCCAGCAGTTACAAACAGGGAAATCAGCCCCAGCATTTT.